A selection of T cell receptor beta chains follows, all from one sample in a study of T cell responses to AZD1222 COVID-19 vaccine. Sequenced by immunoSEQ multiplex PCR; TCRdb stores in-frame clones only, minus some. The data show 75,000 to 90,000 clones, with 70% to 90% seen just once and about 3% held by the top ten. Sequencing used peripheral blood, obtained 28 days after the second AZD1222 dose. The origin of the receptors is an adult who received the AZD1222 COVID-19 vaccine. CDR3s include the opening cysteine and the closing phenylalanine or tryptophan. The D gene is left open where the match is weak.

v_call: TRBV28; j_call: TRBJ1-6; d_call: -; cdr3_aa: CASTGSNSPLHF
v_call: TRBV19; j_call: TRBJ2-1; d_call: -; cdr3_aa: CASSADSSYNEQFF
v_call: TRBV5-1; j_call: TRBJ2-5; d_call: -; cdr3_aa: CASGRLGRRGETQYF
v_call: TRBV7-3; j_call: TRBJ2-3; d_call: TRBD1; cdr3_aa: CASSSDSGGMDTQYF
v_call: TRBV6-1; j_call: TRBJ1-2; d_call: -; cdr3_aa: CASSDETWGYGYTF
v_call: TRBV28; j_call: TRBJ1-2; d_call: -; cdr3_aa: CASQLPRLNYGYTF
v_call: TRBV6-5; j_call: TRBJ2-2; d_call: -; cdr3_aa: CASSLVGTGELFF
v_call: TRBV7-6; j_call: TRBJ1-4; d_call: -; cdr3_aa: CASSDPGYREKLFF
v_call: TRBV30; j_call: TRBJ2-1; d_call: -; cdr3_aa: CAWSLAGRFYNEQFF
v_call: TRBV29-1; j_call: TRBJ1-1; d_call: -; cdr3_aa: CSVGPWGLSEAFF
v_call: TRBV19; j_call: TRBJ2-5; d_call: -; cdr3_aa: CASKPATAQETQYF
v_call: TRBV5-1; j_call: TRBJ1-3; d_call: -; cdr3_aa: CASSLAQVSSGNTIYF
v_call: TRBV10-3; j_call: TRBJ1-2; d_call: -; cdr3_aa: CAISDAGQHYGYTF
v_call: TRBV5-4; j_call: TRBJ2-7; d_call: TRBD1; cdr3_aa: CASSPQGDEQYF
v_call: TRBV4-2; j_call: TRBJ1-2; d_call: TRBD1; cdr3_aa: CASSQPRRDRGYGYTF
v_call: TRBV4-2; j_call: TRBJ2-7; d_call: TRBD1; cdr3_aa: CASSQVTRGLGEQYF
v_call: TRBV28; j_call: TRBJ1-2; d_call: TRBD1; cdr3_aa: CASTSNRGTGAF
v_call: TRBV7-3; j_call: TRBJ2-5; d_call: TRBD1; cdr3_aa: CASSLPRGPGETQYF
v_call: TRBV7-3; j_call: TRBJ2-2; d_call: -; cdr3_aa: CASSLRGVTGELFF
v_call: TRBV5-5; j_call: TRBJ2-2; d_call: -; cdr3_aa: CASSLNLVGTTGELFF
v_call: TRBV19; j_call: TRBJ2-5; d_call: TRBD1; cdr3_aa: CASSQQGATGETQYF
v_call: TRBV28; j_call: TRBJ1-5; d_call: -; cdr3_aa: CASSLPNYAAVMYQPQHF
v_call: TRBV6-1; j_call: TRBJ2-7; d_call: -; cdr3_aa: CASSEVAGYEQYF
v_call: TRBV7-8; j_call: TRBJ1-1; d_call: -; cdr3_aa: CASSPRATEAFF
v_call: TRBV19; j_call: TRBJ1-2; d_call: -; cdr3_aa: CASRWIGTTDGYTF
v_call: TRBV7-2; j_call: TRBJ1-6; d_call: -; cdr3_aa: CASSSMMESPLHF
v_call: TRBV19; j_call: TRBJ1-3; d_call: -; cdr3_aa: CATREPGNTIYF